Here is one T cell receptor beta chain with its context. Its antigen is unknown. This sample is part of a study of CD8+CD57+ T cells in acquired aplastic anemia. On the study more broadly: The mean DNA yield obtained from sorted CD4+ and CD8+ cells came to approximately 3 ug.

Germline assignment: CDR1 SQVTM and CDR2 ANQGSEA. V gave up 1 base and J gave up 1 base, with 19 bases separating them. CDR3 length: 17 residues. Whole-study findings and limits: In CD8+ cells, Simpson's diversity showed no significant difference between patients and controls. Found in both controls and patients were 25 to 35 CD8+ CDR3 sequences.

Profiling that covered TCR beta VDJ and CDR3 relied on genomic DNA as its template. From the reads, TCRdb called clonotypes with MiXCR, one entry per CDR3 protein. The repertoire holds 200,000 or so distinct CDR3 sequences, over 60% seen once, with 40% to 55% in the top ten. The TCR sequence derives from a human donor with severe aplastic anemia or a healthy control (not recorded which). The specimen sequenced was sorted CD4+, CD8+, or CD8+CD57+ T cells (not recorded which) from PBMCs. The chain joins TRBV29-1 to TRBJ2-5; D is undetermined. The CDR3 region has the DNA TGCAGCGTTGAAGGTGGCAGCTCCCCCGACACCCAAGAGACCCAGTACTTC. Translated, it gives CSVEGGSSPDTQETQYF.